This T cell receptor (beta chain) was captured in a study of OX40 agonist ivuxolimab in advanced cancers. Study background: Every 2 weeks, ivuxolimab was infused into the patients intravenously at between 0.01 and 10 mg/kg.

The method was immunoSEQ multiplex PCR; TCRdb's version includes in-frame clones alone and lacks a portion of them. The table includes around 69,000 clones, approximately 92% detected once. This clone has a single count. The target antigen is unknown. Overall study results and limits: What antigens the expanded peripheral T cells recognized was never established. Some patients without response likewise showed low normalized clonal expansion.

CDR3 length: 15 amino acids. The ends lost 4 bases at V and 5 bases at J; junction bases unmatched: 5. The germline V gene encodes CDR1 SGHVS and CDR2 FNYEAQ. The chain links TRBV7-6 to TRBJ2-1; 10 bases agree with TRBD1. Sequenced material: CD4+ or CD8+ T cells sorted from blood, taken in a trial of the OX40 agonist ivuxolimab. The TCR sequence derives from an adult with an advanced solid tumor such as melanoma, head and neck, liver or kidney cancer. CDR3 DNA sequence: TGTGCCAGCAGCTCCCGGGACAGGGGAGACAATGAGCAGTTCTTC. Protein product: CASSSRDRGDNEQFF. The full variable domain, completed using reference TRBV7-6 and TRBJ2-1, is GAGVSQSPRYKVTKRGQDVALRCDPISGHVSLYWYRQALGQGPEFLTYFNYEAQQDKSGLPNDRFSAERPEGSISTLTIQRTEQRDSAMYRCASSSRDRGDNEQFFGPGTRLTVL.